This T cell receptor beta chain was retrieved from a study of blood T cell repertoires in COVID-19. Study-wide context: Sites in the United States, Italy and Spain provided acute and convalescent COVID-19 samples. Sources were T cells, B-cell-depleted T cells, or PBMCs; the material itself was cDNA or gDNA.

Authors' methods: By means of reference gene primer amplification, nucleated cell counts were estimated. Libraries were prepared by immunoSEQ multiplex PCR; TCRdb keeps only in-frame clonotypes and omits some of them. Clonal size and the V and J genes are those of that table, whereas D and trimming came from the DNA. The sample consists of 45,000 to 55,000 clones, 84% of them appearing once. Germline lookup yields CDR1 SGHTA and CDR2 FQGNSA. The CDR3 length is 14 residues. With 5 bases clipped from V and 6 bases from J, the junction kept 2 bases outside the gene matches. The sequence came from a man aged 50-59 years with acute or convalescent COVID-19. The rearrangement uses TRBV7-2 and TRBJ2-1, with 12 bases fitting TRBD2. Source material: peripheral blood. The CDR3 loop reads CASSPTSGSNEQFF. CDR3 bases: TGTGCCAGCAGCCCGACTAGCGGGAGCAATGAGCAGTTCTTC.